These T cell receptor beta chains were read from a single sample in a study of T cell repertoires in ileal Crohn's disease. Produced via immunoSEQ multiplex PCR; TCRdb's table is partial and in-frame only. The sample comprises several thousand clones, over 60% of which are singletons, and more than 20% rests with the top ten. The sequenced sample was ileal tissue. These receptors came from an adult with Crohn's disease. Both conserved end residues are part of each CDR3. Fields, in order: D gene, V gene, J gene, CDR3 protein. D genes are given only for firm matches.

D gene: TRBD1; V gene: TRBV5-1; J gene: TRBJ1-2; CDR3 protein: CASSSGGSYGYTF
D gene: -; V gene: TRBV21-1; J gene: TRBJ1-5; CDR3 protein: CASSKGRGRPNQPQHF
D gene: -; V gene: TRBV5-6; J gene: TRBJ2-2; CDR3 protein: CASSPGVSTGELFF
D gene: -; V gene: TRBV9; J gene: TRBJ1-6; CDR3 protein: CASSAPGFGDSPLHF
D gene: TRBD2; V gene: TRBV30; J gene: TRBJ2-4; CDR3 protein: CAWSIGLAGDIQYF
D gene: -; V gene: TRBV19; J gene: TRBJ2-5; CDR3 protein: CASSIDVSQETQYF
D gene: -; V gene: TRBV29-1; J gene: TRBJ2-5; CDR3 protein: CSVEPSTGGETQYF
D gene: -; V gene: TRBV5-6; J gene: TRBJ1-1; CDR3 protein: CASSLEVGVNTEAFF
D gene: TRBD1; V gene: TRBV28; J gene: TRBJ1-1; CDR3 protein: CASSFRVAGGAFF
D gene: -; V gene: TRBV5-1; J gene: TRBJ2-7; CDR3 protein: CASSSEGAYEQYF
D gene: TRBD1; V gene: TRBV28; J gene: TRBJ1-1; CDR3 protein: CASSLLGTGGQNTEAFF
D gene: TRBD1; V gene: TRBV13; J gene: TRBJ1-6; CDR3 protein: CASSLSGGERPLHF
D gene: TRBD1; V gene: TRBV7-9; J gene: TRBJ1-5; CDR3 protein: CASSLGGQGHQPQHF
D gene: -; V gene: TRBV5-1; J gene: TRBJ2-7; CDR3 protein: CASSVQGLEQYF
D gene: -; V gene: TRBV11-1; J gene: TRBJ1-1; CDR3 protein: CASSRSTVNTEAFF